The 7 T cell receptor beta chains below were found in one sample sequenced in a study of T cell repertoires and Cas9 in healthy adults. The method was immunoSEQ multiplex PCR; TCRdb's version includes in-frame clones alone and lacks a portion of them. The table has 20,000 to 25,000 clones, 90% seen once. Sequencing was carried out using CD4+ effector T cells (CD127+, CD25-, CD137-, CD154-) from PBMCs; culture status not recorded. All receptors derive from a human donor in good health.

The chain joins TRBV10-2 to TRBJ2-1, with 10 bases that match TRBD1. Germline V gene sequence: CDR1 WSHSY, CDR2 SAAADI. The CDR3 runs 18 residues. V lost 2 bases to trimming and J lost 6 bases; unmatched junction nucleotides: 13. CDR3 sequence reads: CASSEVRFGQGGRNEQFF. DNA of the CDR3: TGCGCCAGCAGTGAGGTCCGCTTCGGACAGGGGGGACGCAATGAGCAGTTCTTC.

The gene calls are TRBV6-1 and TRBJ2-7; 7 bases line up with TRBD1. The CDR3 spans 15 residues. V gave up 5 bases and J gave up 4 bases; unmatched junction bases: 11. Germline CDR1 is MNHNS and CDR2 is SASEGT. The CDR3 DNA reads as TGTGCCAGCAGTCGACCCTCGACAGGGACATACGAGCAGTACTTC. This encodes CASSRPSTGTYEQYF.

V usage is TRBV7-9 and J usage is TRBJ2-5; D unclear. V was cut by 6 bases and J by 2 bases, with 13 bases left in between. The CDR3 totals 14 residues. Germline V gives CDR1 SEHNR, CDR2 FQNEAQ (reference sequence). CDR3 residues: CASRPKGPQETQYF. DNA for the CDR3: TGTGCCAGCAGACCGAAAGGCCCTCAAGAGACCCAGTACTTC. Filled out from reference TRBV7-9 and TRBJ2-5, the complete variable domain reads DTGVSQNPRHKITKRGQNVTFRCDPISEHNRLYWYRQTLGQGPEFLTYFQNEAQLEKSRLLSDRFSAERPKGSFSTLEIQRTEQGDSAMYLCASRPKGPQETQYFGPGTRLLVL.

The count of this clone is one. This CDR3 reads CASTTREGQLYGYTF. The CDR3 DNA follows: TGTGCCAGCACCACCCGGGAGGGACAGCTCTATGGCTACACCTTC. The genes are TRBV2 and TRBJ1-2, with TRBD1 identical over 7 bases. The ends lost 7 bases at V and 4 bases at J; junction bases unmatched: 12. This CDR3 is 15 amino acids long. Germline V gene data show CDR1 as SNHLY and CDR2 as FYNNEI.

V and J are TRBV4-1 and TRBJ2-6; D gene ambiguous. The CDR3 is 12 residues long. The V end lost 6 bases, the J end lost 6 bases, and 6 bases lay between the germline ends. Germline V gene sequence: CDR1 MGHRA, CDR2 YSYEKL. In DNA, the CDR3 is TGCGCCAGCAGTCGTCTGGCCAACGTCCTGACTTTC. Translation gives CASSRLANVLTF.

The rearrangement uses TRBV4-1 and TRBJ2-3; TRBD1 agrees at 7 bases. The germline gives CDR1 MGHRA, CDR2 YSYEKL. The CDR3 has 16 amino acids. V shed 2 bases and J 4 bases; nucleotides not matched to a gene: 9. DNA for the CDR3: TGCGCCAGCAGCCAAACCCCAGGGGGTAGGGCAGATACGCAGTATTTT. As protein: CASSQTPGGRADTQYF.

Only a few counts were recorded for this clone. The V gene is TRBV6-1, the J gene TRBJ2-2; possible D gene TRBD1, 7 bases. Germline V gives CDR1 MNHNS, CDR2 SASEGT. The CDR3 contains 14 residues. V was clipped by 11 bases and J by 3 bases, with 16 bases between them. The CDR3 loop is CAEGGRGDTGELFF. CDR3 in DNA: TGTGCCGAAGGAGGCAGGGGGGACACCGGGGAGCTGTTTTTT.